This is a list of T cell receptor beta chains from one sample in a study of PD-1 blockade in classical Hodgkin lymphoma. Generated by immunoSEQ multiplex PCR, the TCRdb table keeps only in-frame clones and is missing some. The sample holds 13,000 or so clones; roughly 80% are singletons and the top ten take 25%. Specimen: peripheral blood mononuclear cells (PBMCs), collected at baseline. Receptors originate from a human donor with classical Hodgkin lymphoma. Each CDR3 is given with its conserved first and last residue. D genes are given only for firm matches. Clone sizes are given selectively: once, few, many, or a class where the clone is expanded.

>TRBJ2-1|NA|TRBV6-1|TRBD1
CASKKDRGSHEQFF
TGTGCCAGCAAGAAGGACAGGGGTAGCCATGAGCAGTTCTTC
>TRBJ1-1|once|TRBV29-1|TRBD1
CSVERGPTEAFF
TGCAGCGTGGAAAGGGGGCCCACTGAAGCTTTCTTT
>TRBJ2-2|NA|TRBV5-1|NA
CASSSRVYSDTGELFF
TGCGCCAGCAGCTCCAGGGTTTATTCGGACACCGGGGAGCTGTTTTTT
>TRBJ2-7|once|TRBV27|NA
CASSFGQLANEQYF
TGTGCCAGCAGTTTCGGACAGCTCGCCAACGAGCAGTACTTC
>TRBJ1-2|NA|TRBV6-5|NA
CASSLQANYGYTF
TGTGCCAGCAGCCTACAGGCGAACTATGGCTACACCTTC
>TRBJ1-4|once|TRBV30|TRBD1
CAWSVGGRGGEKLFF
TGTGCCTGGAGTGTAGGGGGCAGGGGCGGTGAAAAACTGTTTTTT
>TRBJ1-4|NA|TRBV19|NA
CASTRRRGATNEKLFF
TGTGCCAGTACCAGGCGAAGGGGTGCAACTAATGAAAAACTGTTTTTT
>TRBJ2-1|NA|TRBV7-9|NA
CASSHSDEQFF
TGTGCCAGCAGCCATAGCGATGAGCAGTTCTTC
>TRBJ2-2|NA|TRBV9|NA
CASSSGGELFF
TGTGCCAGCAGCTCAGGCGGGGAGCTGTTTTTT
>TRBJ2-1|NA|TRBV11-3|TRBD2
CASSLDGGRIYNEQFF
TGTGCCAGCAGCTTAGACGGCGGGAGAATTTACAATGAGCAGTTCTTC
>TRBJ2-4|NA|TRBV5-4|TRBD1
CASSNWTGRDIQYF
TGTGCCAGCAGCAACTGGACAGGCCGGGACATTCAGTACTTC
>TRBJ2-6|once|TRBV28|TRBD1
CASSEDRFYGANVLTF
TGTGCCAGCAGTGAGGACAGGTTCTATGGGGCCAACGTCCTGACTTTC
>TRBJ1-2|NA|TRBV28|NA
CASSLIPNYGYTF
TGTGCCAGCAGTTTAATACCAAACTATGGCTACACCTTC
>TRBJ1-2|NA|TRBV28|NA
CASSPAANYGYTF
TGTGCCAGCAGTCCCGCTGCTAACTATGGCTACACCTTC
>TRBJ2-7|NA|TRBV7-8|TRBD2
CASSLVGTSGMNEQYF
TGTGCCAGCAGCTTAGTGGGGACTAGCGGGATGAACGAGCAGTACTTC
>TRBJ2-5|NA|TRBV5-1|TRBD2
CASSPYPGLRRETQYF
TGCGCCAGCAGTCCTTATCCGGGACTACGCAGAGAGACCCAGTACTTC
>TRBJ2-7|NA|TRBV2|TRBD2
CASGLAGPEQYF
TGTGCCAGTGGACTAGCGGGACCCGAGCAGTACTTC
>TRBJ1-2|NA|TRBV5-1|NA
CASSPGGDGYTF
TGCGCCAGCAGCCCCGGAGGGGACGGCTACACCTTC
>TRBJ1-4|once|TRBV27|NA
CASSLSPFATNEKLFF
TGTGCCAGCAGTTTGTCACCGTTTGCAACTAATGAAAAACTGTTTTTT
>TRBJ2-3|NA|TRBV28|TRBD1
CASSLAVRDRFFADTQYF
TGTGCCAGCAGTTTAGCCGTACGGGACAGGTTTTTCGCAGATACGCAGTATTTT
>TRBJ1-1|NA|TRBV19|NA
CASSPARHTEAFF
TGTGCCAGTAGTCCCGCCCGGCACACTGAAGCTTTCTTT
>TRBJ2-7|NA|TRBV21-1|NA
CASSQERGRLAGPPKQYF
TGTGCCAGCAGCCAAGAAAGAGGGAGACTAGCGGGGCCCCCAAAGCAGTACTTC
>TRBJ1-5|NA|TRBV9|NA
CASSDRDRDQPQHF
TGTGCCAGCAGCGACCGGGACCGAGATCAGCCCCAGCATTTT
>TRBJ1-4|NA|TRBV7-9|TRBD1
CASRQPGGEKLFF
TGTGCCAGCAGGCAACCAGGGGGCGAAAAACTGTTTTTT
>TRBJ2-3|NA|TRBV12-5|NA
CASGTGATQYF
TGTGCTAGTGGTACAGGAGCTACGCAGTATTTT
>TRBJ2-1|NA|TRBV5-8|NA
CASSLWGRINEQFF
TGTGCCAGCAGCTTGTGGGGGAGAATCAATGAGCAGTTCTTC
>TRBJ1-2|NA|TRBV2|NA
CASMPVPTRFYGYTF
TGTGCCAGCATGCCCGTTCCGACAAGATTCTATGGCTACACCTTC
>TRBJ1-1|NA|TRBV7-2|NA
CASSRPGGQAFF
TGTGCCAGCAGCCGACCTGGAGGTCAGGCTTTCTTT
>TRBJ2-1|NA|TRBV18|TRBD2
CASSLLRAGGNEQFF
TGTGCCAGCTCACTTCTTCGAGCGGGGGGGAATGAGCAGTTCTTC
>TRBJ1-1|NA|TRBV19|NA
CASKGESRVTEAFF
TGTGCCAGTAAGGGAGAGAGCAGGGTAACTGAAGCTTTCTTT
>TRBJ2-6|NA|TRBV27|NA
CASSLWGRAGANVLTF
TGTGCCAGCAGTTTGTGGGGTAGGGCTGGGGCCAACGTCCTGACTTTC